This T cell receptor (beta chain) is drawn from a study of T cell responses to AZD1222 COVID-19 vaccine. Regarding the study as a whole: Clonal diversity may have been underestimated in mostly white British donors. Seropositive status at baseline applied to only 6 or 7 AZD1222 recipients. Within unmutated variant regions lay the reported targets of nearly half of spike-specific TCRs.

Using immunoSEQ multiplex PCR, the repertoire was profiled, and TCRdb retains in-frame clones only, with some absent. The sample consists of about 160,000 clones, 90% to 95% of them appearing once. In regard to this clone: Its antigen is unknown.

Trimming removed 4 bases at V and 7 bases at J, with 13 bases between. The length of the CDR3 is 13 residues. Germline CDR1 is MGHRA and CDR2 is YSYEKL. The source was peripheral blood, collected 28 days after the second AZD1222 dose. V is TRBV4-1 and J is TRBJ1-2, with a possible D match to TRBD1 (5 bases). This clonotype was sampled from an adult who received the AZD1222 COVID-19 vaccine. In nucleotides, the CDR3 is TGCGCCAGCAGCCCCCTATACGGGGGTGGCTACACCTTC. Translation: CASSPLYGGGYTF.